The 13 T cell receptor beta chains presented below share a single source sample, sequenced in a study of blood T cell repertoires in COVID-19. The protocol was immunoSEQ multiplex PCR, while the TCRdb copy is restricted to in-frame clones and leaves out a portion. Of about 310,000 clones in the sample, roughly 90% were seen once. Sequencing input: PBMCs or T cells enriched from blood (not recorded which). The receptors originated from a woman aged 18-35 years who had recovered from COVID-19.

This chain joins TRBV13 and TRBJ2-7, with 9 bases fitting TRBD2. CDR3 length equals 15 residues. Germline loops: CDR1 PRHDT, CDR2 FYEKMQ (reference sequence). Germline trimming cut 1 base from V and 7 bases from J; bases unmatched to any gene: 8. Here the CDR3 DNA reads TGTGCCAGCAGCTTAGAGCGCGGGGGGGCCAGAGAGCAGTACTTC. It translates to CASSLERGGAREQYF.

This clone was observed once. This rearrangement joins TRBV6-2 or TRBV6-3 to TRBJ2-7; 9 nucleotides match TRBD1. Losses at the gene ends were 0 bases for V and 2 bases for J; bases not matched to a gene: 2. The CDR3 loop spans 15 amino acids. Germline values: CDR1 MNHEY, CDR2 SVGEGT. The CDR3 sequence is CASSYSRQGAYEQYF. The CDR3 region has the DNA TGTGCCAGCAGTTACTCCCGACAGGGGGCCTACGAGCAGTACTTC.

This clone appeared a single time. This chain uses TRBV6-5 with TRBJ1-5; the match to TRBD1 covers 8 bases. This CDR3 spans 14 amino acids. Looked up from germline, CDR1 is MNHEY and CDR2 is SVGAGI. V lost 6 bases to trimming and J lost 4 bases; unmatched junction nucleotides: 5. CDR3 in amino acids: CASSLGQVNQPQHF. DNA for the CDR3: TGTGCCAGCAGCCTGGGACAGGTTAATCAGCCCCAGCATTTT.

The rearrangement uses TRBV29-1 and TRBJ2-7; 8 nucleotides line up with TRBD1. The CDR3 has 11 residues. V dropped 7 bases and J dropped 5; count of bases not matched to a gene: 4. The germline V gene encodes CDR1 SQVTM and CDR2 ANQGSEA. The CDR3 spells CSARTGNEQYF. As DNA, the CDR3 is TGCAGCGCCCGGACAGGGAACGAGCAGTACTTC.

V gene TRBV2 combines with J gene TRBJ2-3, with TRBD2 identical over 10 bases. Germline loops: CDR1 SNHLY, CDR2 FYNNEI. V was pared by 5 bases and J by 2 bases, with 1 base of the junction left unmatched. CDR3 length equals 14 residues. The CDR3: CASSSGGATDTQYF. The DNA of the CDR3 is TGTGCCAGCAGTAGCGGGGGGGCCACAGATACGCAGTATTTT.

This chain joins TRBV7-3 and TRBJ2-7, with D maybe TRBD1 (6 bases). The V end lost 1 base, the J end lost 3 bases, and 28 bases lay between the germline ends. The CDR3 has 20 residues. CDR1 is SGHTA, CDR2 FQGTGA, per germline. In nucleotides, the CDR3 is TGTGCCAGCAGCTTAAAATTTTGGAGCACCAGGGGCGATTGGGGCTACGAGCAGTACTTC. Translated, it gives CASSLKFWSTRGDWGYEQYF. Filled out from reference TRBV7-3 and TRBJ2-7, the complete variable domain reads GAGVSQTPSNKVTEKGKYVELRCDPISGHTALYWYRQSLGQGPEFLIYFQGTGAADDSGLPNDRFFAVRPEGSVSTLKIQRTERGDSAVYLCASSLKFWSTRGDWGYEQYFGPGTRLTVT.

The chain recombines TRBV20-1 with TRBJ2-2, with 7 bases that match TRBD2. J lost 15 bases, V lost 5 bases, and 9 bases had no gene match. The CDR3 contains 11 residues. Per the germline V gene, CDR1 is DFQATT and CDR2 is SNEGSKA (reference sequence). CDR3 DNA sequence: TGCAGTGCTGCGGGGGAGGGGCCGGTGTTTTTT. Translating gives CSAAGEGPVFF.

The sample holds one count of this clone. The CDR3 region is CASRRQGNTEAFF. In DNA, the CDR3 is TGTGCCAGCAGGAGGCAGGGGAACACTGAAGCTTTCTTT. This chain connects TRBV6-6 to TRBJ1-1, with a possible D match to TRBD1 (5 bases). Trimming removed 6 bases at V and 1 base at J, with 9 bases between. This CDR3 has 13 residues. The germline V gene encodes CDR1 MNHNY and CDR2 SVGAGI (reference sequence).

DNA of the CDR3: TGTGCCAGCAGTGAAGCGGGGCAGGGTAGCAATCAGCCCCAGCATTTT. Translation gives CASSEAGQGSNQPQHF. V usage is TRBV2 and J usage is TRBJ1-5, with TRBD1 as a possible D gene (5 bases). This CDR3 has 16 amino acids. V lost 0 bases and J 0 bases, leaving 9 bases between the germline ends. Germline V gene sequence: CDR1 SNHLY, CDR2 FYNNEI.

This chain connects TRBV7-2 to TRBJ2-3, with 9 bases aligning to TRBD2. Germline loops: CDR1 SGHTA, CDR2 FQGNSA. After removal of 3 bases from V and 2 bases from J, the junction contained 6 bases not matched to a gene. The CDR3 totals 16 residues. CDR3 DNA: TGTGCCAGCAGCTTGAGTCCTAGCGGGACCACAGATACGCAGTATTTT. Its translation is CASSLSPSGTTDTQYF. Filled out from reference TRBV7-2 and TRBJ2-3, the complete variable domain reads GAGVSQSPSNKVTEKGKDVELRCDPISGHTALYWYRQSLGQGLEFLIYFQGNSAPDKSGLPSDRFSAERTGGSVSTLTIQRTQQEDSAVYLCASSLSPSGTTDTQYFGPGTRLTVL.

The chain is built from TRBV12-3 or TRBV12-4 and TRBJ2-5; possibly TRBD2 for D (6 bases). With 2 bases removed from V and 5 bases from J, the gap between germline ends came to 9 bases. The CDR3 runs 13 residues. The chain's CDR3 is CASSLQGGETQYF. CDR3 in DNA: TGTGCCAGCAGTTTACAGGGAGGCGAGACCCAGTACTTC.

Only a few counts were recorded for this clone. This sequence joins TRBV13 and TRBJ2-7; TRBD2 is a possible D gene (5 bases). Trimming took 5 bases from V and 4 from J, leaving 12 bases between them. The germline V gene encodes CDR1 PRHDT and CDR2 FYEKMQ (reference sequence). This CDR3 has 13 amino acids. The CDR3 DNA sequence: TGTGCCAGCAGCGACTACAGAGAATACGAGCAGTACTTC. Its translation: CASSDYREYEQYF.

The chain links TRBV4-1 to TRBJ1-4; D gene ambiguous. V was trimmed by 3 bases and J by 7 bases, leaving 18 bases between them. This CDR3 comprises 16 residues. CDR1 is MGHRA and CDR2 is YSYEKL in the germline V gene. The CDR3 loop reads CASSQDRAGVGEKLFF. CDR3 nucleotide sequence: TGCGCCAGCAGCCAGGATAGAGCGGGCGTCGGTGAAAAACTGTTTTTT.